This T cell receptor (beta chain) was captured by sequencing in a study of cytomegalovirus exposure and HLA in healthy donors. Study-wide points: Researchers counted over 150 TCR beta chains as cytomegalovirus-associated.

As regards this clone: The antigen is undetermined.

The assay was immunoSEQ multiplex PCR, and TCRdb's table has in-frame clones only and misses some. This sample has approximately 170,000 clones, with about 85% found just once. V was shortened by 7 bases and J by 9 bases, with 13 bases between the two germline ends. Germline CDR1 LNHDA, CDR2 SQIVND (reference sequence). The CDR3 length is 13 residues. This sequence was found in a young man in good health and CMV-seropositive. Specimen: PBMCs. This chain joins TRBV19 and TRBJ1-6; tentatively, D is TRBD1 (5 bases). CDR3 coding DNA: TGTGCCAGTATGGAGGGGTCCGGTTCACCCCTCCACTTT. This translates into CASMEGSGSPLHF.